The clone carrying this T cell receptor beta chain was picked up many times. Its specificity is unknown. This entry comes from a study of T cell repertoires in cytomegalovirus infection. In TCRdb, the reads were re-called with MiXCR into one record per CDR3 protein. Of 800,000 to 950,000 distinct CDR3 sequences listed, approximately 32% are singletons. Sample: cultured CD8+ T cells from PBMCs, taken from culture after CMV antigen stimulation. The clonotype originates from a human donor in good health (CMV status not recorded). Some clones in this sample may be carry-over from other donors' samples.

CDR3 sequence (DNA): TGTGCCAGCACCGCGGGTGGTCAAGAGACCCAGTACTTC. Translating gives CASTAGGQETQYF. The V call is TRBV27, the J call TRBJ2-5; perhaps TRBD2 as D (5 bases). The CDR3 is 13 residues long. The germline CDR1 and CDR2 sequences are MNHEY and SMNVEV (reference sequence). V was pared by 7 bases and J by 2 bases, with 11 bases between.